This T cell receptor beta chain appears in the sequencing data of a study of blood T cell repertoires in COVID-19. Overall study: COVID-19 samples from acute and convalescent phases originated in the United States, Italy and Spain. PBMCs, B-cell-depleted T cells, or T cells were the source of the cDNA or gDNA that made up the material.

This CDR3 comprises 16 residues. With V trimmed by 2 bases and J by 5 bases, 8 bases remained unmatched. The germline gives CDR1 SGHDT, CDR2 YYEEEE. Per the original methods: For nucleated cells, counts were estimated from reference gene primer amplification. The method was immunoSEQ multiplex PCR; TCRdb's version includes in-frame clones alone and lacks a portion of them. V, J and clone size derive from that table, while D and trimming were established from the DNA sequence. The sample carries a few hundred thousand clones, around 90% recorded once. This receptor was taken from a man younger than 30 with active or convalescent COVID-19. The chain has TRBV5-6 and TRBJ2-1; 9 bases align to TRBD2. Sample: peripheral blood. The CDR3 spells CASSFIAGALHNEQFF. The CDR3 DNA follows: TGTGCCAGCAGCTTTATAGCGGGAGCGCTCCACAATGAGCAGTTCTTC.